This TCR beta chain was captured in a study of cytomegalovirus exposure and HLA in healthy donors. Vbeta (60) and Jbeta (13) primers were used in the PCR. Clones were sequenced by immunoSEQ multiplex PCR, and TCRdb holds only the in-frame ones, with some missing. The sample yields about 190,000 clones, roughly 77% seen once. Of note for this clone: The CDR3 carries no conserved terminal phenylalanine or tryptophan, so it likely arises from a read error.

With 6 bases clipped from V and 4 bases from J, the junction kept 5 bases outside the gene matches. This CDR3 spans 13 amino acids. CDR1 is LGHNA and CDR2 is YSLEER in the germline V gene. This sequence joins TRBV4-3 and TRBJ1-1, with 7 bases lining up with TRBD1. The source of this sequence is a woman aged 45-59 years in good health and CMV-seronegative. The sequenced sample was PBMCs. The CDR3 DNA reads TGCGCCAGCAGAACCACAGGGGTCACTGAAGCTTTCTCT. This translates into CASRTTGVTEAFS.